This is a list of T cell receptor beta chains from one sample in a study of blood T cell repertoires in COVID-19. The table came from immunoSEQ multiplex PCR; TCRdb's copy has only in-frame clones and leaves some out. This sample has approximately 360,000 clones; around 90% occur once, and the top ten carry approximately 7%. Sequencing input: peripheral blood. Receptors originate from a man aged 18 to 30 with active or convalescent COVID-19. Each CDR3 is given with its conserved first and last residue. The D gene is left open where the match is weak. Not every row has a clone size; where given, it reads once, few, many or a size class.

CDR3 length | D gene | J gene | clone size | V gene | CDR3 protein | CDR3 DNA
15 | . | TRBJ1-6 | . | TRBV7-9 | CASSPAQGLNSPLHF | TGTGCCAGCAGCCCTGCTCAGGGGTTAAATTCACCCCTCCACTTT
14 | . | TRBJ1-1 | . | TRBV7-8 | CASSSAPTISEAFF | TGTGCCAGCAGCTCCGCCCCCACTATCTCTGAAGCTTTCTTT
15 | TRBD1 | TRBJ1-5 | . | TRBV3-1/TRBV3-2 | CASSQSLGGDQPQHF | TGTGCCAGCAGCCAGTCCTTAGGGGGCGATCAGCCCCAGCATTTT
14 | . | TRBJ1-1 | . | TRBV5-1 | CASSAITLNTEAFF | TGCGCCAGCAGCGCAATAACACTAAACACTGAAGCTTTCTTT
12 | . | TRBJ2-7 | . | TRBV25-1 | CASSPDSFEQYF | TGTGCCAGCAGCCCGGACAGTTTCGAGCAGTACTTC
14 | . | TRBJ2-3 | . | TRBV25-1 | CASSELTGQNTQYF | TGTGCCAGCAGTGAATTGACAGGTCAGAATACGCAGTATTTT
13 | . | TRBJ1-5 | . | TRBV7-3 | CASSPVSNQPQHF | TGTGCCAGCAGCCCAGTTAGCAATCAGCCCCAGCATTTT
14 | TRBD1 | TRBJ2-2 | . | TRBV24-1 | CATRGQGITGELFF | TGTGCCACCAGGGGACAGGGGATCACCGGGGAGCTGTTTTTT
14 | TRBD1 | TRBJ1-1 | . | TRBV6-5 | CASSRKRQGAEAFF | TGTGCCAGCAGTCGAAAAAGGCAGGGGGCCGAAGCTTTCTTT
14 | . | TRBJ1-3 | . | TRBV3-1/TRBV3-2 | CASSPTGSGNTIYF | TGTGCCAGCAGCCCAACAGGGTCTGGAAACACCATATATTTT
14 | . | TRBJ1-3 | . | TRBV29-1 | CSVVSGGAGNTIYF | TGCAGCGTTGTCTCGGGGGGCGCTGGAAACACCATATATTTT
14 | TRBD1 | TRBJ1-1 | . | TRBV15 | CATSRDQGAGEAFF | TGTGCCACCAGCAGGGATCAGGGGGCTGGTGAAGCTTTCTTT
16 | TRBD1 | TRBJ2-2 | . | TRBV6-1 | CASSAWDRENTGELFF | TGTGCCAGCAGTGCCTGGGACAGGGAGAACACCGGGGAGCTGTTTTTT
14 | . | TRBJ1-2 | once | TRBV25-1 | CASSALGQNYGYTF | TGTGCCAGCAGTGCCTTGGGACAAAACTATGGCTACACCTTC
14 | . | TRBJ1-3 | . | TRBV9 | CASSVAGLGNTIYF | TGTGCCAGCAGCGTCGCAGGGCTTGGAAACACCATATATTTT
15 | TRBD2 | TRBJ2-1 | . | TRBV7-2 | CASSPRLAANNEQFF | TGTGCCAGCAGCCCCCGACTAGCGGCTAACAATGAGCAGTTCTTC
14 | . | TRBJ1-5 | . | TRBV7-8 | CASSLGRGNQPQHF | TGTGCCAGCAGCCTCGGACGGGGGAATCAGCCCCAGCATTTT
16 | TRBD1 | TRBJ1-1 | . | TRBV28 | CASSFNPPTGKKGAFF | TGTGCCAGCAGTTTCAACCCCCCGACAGGGAAGAAAGGAGCTTTCTTT
15 | TRBD1 | TRBJ2-5 | few | TRBV4-3 | CASSQATGGAETQYF | TGCGCCAGCAGCCAAGCGACAGGGGGCGCGGAGACCCAGTACTTC
17 | TRBD2 | TRBJ2-4 | once | TRBV28 | CASRKLAGGPGKNIQYF | TGTGCCAGCAGAAAACTAGCGGGGGGCCCTGGCAAAAACATTCAGTACTTC
16 | . | TRBJ2-7 | . | TRBV18 | CASSRAEWGHSYEQYF | TGTGCCAGCTCACGTGCAGAATGGGGGCATTCCTACGAGCAGTACTTC
11 | . | TRBJ1-2 | . | TRBV20-1 | CSAQQGVGYTF | TGCAGTGCGCAACAAGGGGTCGGCTACACCTTC
14 | . | TRBJ2-1 | . | TRBV6-4 | CASSGGGRINEQFF | TGTGCCAGCAGTGGGGGGGGCAGAATCAATGAGCAGTTCTTC
14 | . | TRBJ2-3 | once | TRBV10-1 | CASSGRDFADTQYF | TGCGCCAGCAGTGGGAGGGATTTCGCAGATACGCAGTATTTT
13 | . | TRBJ2-7 | . | TRBV6-4 | CASSGPPHGEQYF | TGTGCCAGCAGTGGGCCCCCCCATGGCGAGCAGTACTTC
13 | TRBD1 | TRBJ1-1 | . | TRBV28 | CASRQGAGTEAFF | TGTGCCAGCAGGCAGGGGGCAGGAACTGAAGCTTTCTTT